The 25 T cell receptor beta chains below come from one sample, sequenced in a study of blood T cell repertoires in COVID-19. TCRdb's copy holds only in-frame clones and misses some; the assay was immunoSEQ multiplex PCR. The data hold fewer than 95,000 clones, with around 72% observed a single time. The specimen sequenced was peripheral blood. The receptors originated from a woman of 80 years or more with acute or convalescent COVID-19.

J is TRBJ1-1 and V is TRBV24-1, with D perhaps matching TRBD1 (6 bases). This CDR3 has 13 residues. V was shortened by 8 bases and J by 7 bases, with 16 bases between the two germline ends. The germline V gene encodes CDR1 KGHDR and CDR2 SFDVKD. CDR3 sequence: CATTQGQGNEAFF. CDR3 sequence (DNA): TGTGCCACCACCCAAGGGCAGGGGAATGAAGCTTTCTTT.

The chain links TRBV29-1 to TRBJ2-2; TRBD1 matches 7 bases. Trimming took 8 bases from V and 2 from J; bases not matched to a gene: 5. The length of the CDR3 is 13 residues. Germline CDR1 is SQVTM and CDR2 is ANQGSEA. The CDR3 loop is CSTTGFNTGELFF. The CDR3 DNA follows: TGCAGCACGACAGGGTTTAACACCGGGGAGCTGTTTTTT.

This clone came up once. The V and J genes are TRBV19 and TRBJ1-1, with TRBD1 matching 8 bases. This CDR3 is 11 amino acids long. From germline, CDR1 is LNHDA and CDR2 SQIVND (reference sequence). J lost 11 bases, V lost 6 bases, and 5 bases had no gene match. The CDR3 DNA reads as TGTGCCAGTAGGCAGACAGGGGAGGCTTTCTTT. This translates into CASRQTGEAFF.

This clone was seen a handful of times. The rearrangement links TRBV3-1 (or the pseudogene TRBV3-2) to TRBJ2-6; maybe TRBD1 (5 bases). V was shortened by 0 bases and J by 2 bases, with 5 bases between the two germline ends. The V gene's germline CDR1 is LGHDT and CDR2 YNNKEL (reference sequence). This CDR3 is built from 15 residues. In nucleotides, the CDR3 is TGTGCCAGCAGCCAAGACAGGGCTGGGGCCAACGTCCTGACTTTC. Translation gives CASSQDRAGANVLTF.

The chain employs TRBV4-1 and TRBJ2-2; no definite D call. Trimming removed 1 base at V and 7 bases at J, with 19 bases between. The CDR3 has 17 residues. Germline V lookup: CDR1 MGHRA, CDR2 YSYEKL. The CDR3 is CASSQVNLIATDGELFF. The CDR3 bases are TGCGCCAGCAGCCAAGTCAATCTCATAGCCACTGACGGGGAGCTGTTTTTT.

This clone was seen just once. The CDR3 loop is CAISLGELNEQFF. As DNA, the CDR3 is TGTGCCATCAGCCTCGGGGAACTGAATGAGCAGTTCTTC. J is TRBJ2-1 and V is TRBV10-3; TRBD2 is a possible D gene (5 bases). Germline assignment: CDR1 ENHRY and CDR2 SYGVKD. Trimming pared 6 bases from V and 7 bases from J, leaving 13 bases between. The CDR3 loop spans 13 amino acids.

This chain uses TRBV18 with TRBJ1-2; D possibly corresponds to TRBD1 (5 bases). Germline CDR1 is KGHSH and CDR2 is LQKENI. The V end was cut by 6 bases, the J end by 3 bases, with 14 bases between. CDR3 length: 14 residues. CDR3 in amino acids: CASSGGVRDYGYTF. DNA of the CDR3: TGTGCCAGCTCTGGAGGGGTGCGCGACTATGGCTACACCTTC.

This sequence joins TRBV12-2 and TRBJ1-4; TRBD1, the D gene given by the table, was not confirmed from the DNA. TRBV12-2 represents a pseudogene. This CDR3 contains 13 residues. The CDR3 sequence is CASRLAAGARLFF. The CDR3 bases are TGTGCAAGTCGCTTAGCTGCAGGGGCTAGACTGTTTTTT.

The CDR3 nucleotides read TGTGCCAGCAGTCGGACAGTGAGGAACACTGAAGCTTTCTTT. This translates into CASSRTVRNTEAFF. V usage is TRBV6-2 or TRBV6-3 and J usage is TRBJ1-1; tentatively, D is TRBD1 (6 bases). Trimming removed 5 bases from V and 1 base from J, with 11 bases in between. The CDR3 is 14 amino acids. CDR1 is MNHEY and CDR2 is SVGEGT in the germline V gene.

The chain employs TRBV7-9 and TRBJ1-5; a possible D gene is TRBD1 (5 bases). The CDR3 is 17 residues long. V dropped 1 base and J dropped 3 bases, with 16 bases sitting between them. Germline-derived CDR1 and CDR2 are SEHNR and FQNEAQ (reference sequence). The CDR3 reads CASSLVTGTGDNQPQHF. The CDR3 DNA is TGTGCCAGCAGCTTAGTCACCGGCACGGGGGACAATCAGCCCCAGCATTTT.

This clone was seen repeatedly, ten times or more. The V gene is TRBV2, the J gene TRBJ2-7; 9 bases line up with TRBD1. V gave up 5 bases and J gave up 5 bases; unmatched junction bases: 19. In germline, CDR1 is SNHLY, CDR2 FYNNEI. CDR3 size: 18 residues. The CDR3, as DNA: TGTGCCAGCAGTTATTTGGGGTGGGACAGGGTCGCGGCGGACGAGCAGTACTTC. Its translation: CASSYLGWDRVAADEQYF.

This clone showed up just a few times. The V gene is TRBV7-3, the J gene TRBJ1-2, with 8 bases fitting TRBD1. There are 13 residues in the CDR3. Per the germline V gene, CDR1 is SGHTA and CDR2 is FQGTGA. With V trimmed by 5 bases and J by 4 bases, 3 bases remained unmatched. This CDR3 reads CASSQDRGYGYTF. Written as DNA, the CDR3 is TGTGCCAGCAGCCAAGACAGGGGCTATGGCTACACCTTC.

The chain's CDR3 is CASSIGGQRNQPQHF. In nucleotides, the CDR3 is TGTGCCAGCAGTATCGGGGGGCAGCGCAATCAGCCCCAGCATTTT. The V call is TRBV28, the J call TRBJ1-5, with D maybe TRBD1 (6 bases). Trimming shortened V by 5 bases and J by 2 bases, and 13 bases separated the two germline ends. Germline CDR1 and CDR2: MDHEN and SYDVKM. CDR3 size: 15 residues.

The chain employs TRBV6-2 or TRBV6-3 and TRBJ1-1, with 11 bases lining up with TRBD1. CDR3 length equals 16 residues. The germline V gene has CDR1 MNHEY and CDR2 SVGEGT. V trimming: 5 bases; J trimming: 1 base; junction bases outside the gene matches: 6. The CDR3 loop is CASSRGQGVRNTEAFF. The DNA of the CDR3 is TGTGCCAGCAGTCGGGGACAGGGGGTTCGGAACACTGAAGCTTTCTTT.

The chain links TRBV5-6 to TRBJ1-5; 7 nucleotides match TRBD1. V trimming: 4 bases; J trimming: 2 bases; junction bases outside the gene matches: 9. The V gene's germline CDR1 is SGHDT and CDR2 YYEEEE. CDR3 length: 16 amino acids. CDR3 loop: CASSNRQGGRNQPQHF. The DNA of the CDR3 is TGTGCCAGCAGCAATAGACAGGGTGGGCGCAATCAGCCCCAGCATTTT.

The chain combines TRBV28 with TRBJ1-2, with 12 bases lining up with TRBD1. The CDR3 contains 17 residues. V was clipped by 6 bases and J by 3 bases; unmatched bases: 11. Germline CDR1 reads MDHEN; CDR2 reads SYDVKM. The CDR3 DNA sequence: TGTGCCAGCAGCCTAACCGGGACAGGGGGCGCTTACTATGGCTACACCTTC. As protein: CASSLTGTGGAYYGYTF.

Note on this clone: Other DNA sequences within the sample encode an identical CDR3. J is TRBJ2-3 and V is TRBV6-5; D may be TRBD2 (5 bases). V was clipped by 6 bases and J by 1 base, with 8 bases between them. The CDR3 loop spans 13 amino acids. CDR1 and CDR2 from the germline V gene are MNHEY and SVGAGI. CDR3 DNA sequence: TGTGCCAGCAGCCGAGCGGGCACAGATACGCAGTATTTT. Protein product: CASSRAGTDTQYF.

The V and J genes are TRBV4-1 and TRBJ1-1; TRBD1 matches 8 bases. Germline lookup yields CDR1 MGHRA and CDR2 YSYEKL. The CDR3 length is 14 residues. Trimming removed 6 bases from V and 6 bases from J; junction bases left unmatched: 9. The CDR3 DNA follows: TGCGCCAGCAGTCGGACAGGGCCTCGCCCTGAAGCTTTCTTT. Translated: CASSRTGPRPEAFF.

This clone was seen a handful of times. DNA of the CDR3: TGTGCCAGCAGTTTATCTGGCACGTTCTATGGCTACACCTTC. Translating it yields CASSLSGTFYGYTF. The chain recombines TRBV27 with TRBJ1-2; D unresolved. V dropped 0 bases and J dropped 4 bases, with 9 bases sitting between them. Germline V gene lookup returns CDR1 MNHEY and CDR2 SMNVEV (reference sequence). The CDR3 runs 14 residues.

The CDR3 DNA reads TGTGCCAGCAGCGTAGGACATTATAGCAATCAGCCCCAGCATTTT. The encoded protein is CASSVGHYSNQPQHF. The chain recombines TRBV9 with TRBJ1-5, with unresolved D. Trimming removed 0 bases from V and 0 bases from J, with 7 bases in between. There are 15 residues in the CDR3. Germline-derived CDR1 and CDR2 are SGDLS and YYNGEE.

This chain's CDR3 is CSASGEGDTEAFF. The CDR3 nucleotides are TGCAGTGCTAGTGGGGAGGGGGACACTGAAGCTTTCTTT. The gene calls are TRBV20-1 and TRBJ1-1; TRBD1 is a possible D gene (6 bases). V was clipped by 3 bases and J by 3 bases, with 11 bases between them. The germline V gene has CDR1 DFQATT and CDR2 SNEGSKA (reference sequence). This CDR3 has 13 residues.

The rearrangement links TRBV30 to TRBJ1-5, with unresolved D. V was trimmed by 2 bases and J by 3 bases, leaving 8 bases between them. This CDR3 is built from 13 residues. Per germline, CDR1 GTSNPN and CDR2 SVGIG (reference sequence). CDR3 region: CAWSRSLNQPQHF. The CDR3 DNA follows: TGTGCCTGGAGTCGAAGCCTCAATCAGCCCCAGCATTTT.

The chain has TRBV7-2 and TRBJ1-4; a possible D gene is TRBD1 (5 bases). Per germline, CDR1 SGHTA and CDR2 FQGNSA. This CDR3 has 15 amino acids. V gave up 1 base and J gave up 8 bases, with 14 bases separating them. The CDR3 loop reads CASSLVGREGEKLFF. CDR3 nucleotide sequence: TGTGCCAGCAGCTTAGTTGGCAGGGAAGGAGAAAAACTGTTTTTT.

V is TRBV5-1 and J is TRBJ1-2; no firm D call. Trimming cost V 0 bases and J 8 bases, with 17 bases left between them. This CDR3 comprises 15 residues. Germline V gene data show CDR1 as SGHRS and CDR2 as YFSETQ. The DNA of the CDR3 is TGCGCCAGCAGCTTGGTTGTAGGAGGGAAAGGCGGCTACACCTTC. It translates to CASSLVVGGKGGYTF. The full variable domain, with the rest looked up from reference TRBV5-1 and TRBJ1-2, is KAGVTQTPRYLIKTRGQQVTLSCSPISGHRSVSWYQQTPGQGLQFLFEYFSETQRNKGNFPGRFSGRQFSNSRSEMNVSTLELGDSALYLCASSLVVGGKGGYTFGSGTRLTVV.

This clone was seen only a few times. The chain carries TRBV15 and TRBJ1-1; D not certain. The CDR3 has 13 residues. Germline CDR1 LNHNV, CDR2 YYDKDF (reference sequence). V gave up 3 bases and J gave up 8 bases, with 13 bases separating them. The CDR3 protein is CATSRTDGNEAFF. In DNA, the CDR3 is TGTGCCACCAGCAGGACGGACGGGAACGAAGCTTTCTTT.